This T cell receptor beta chain comes out of a study of T-cell memory formation after mild COVID-19. At the level of the study: TCR clusters mostly belonged to single donors. General study results and limits: The authors did not confirm SARS-CoV-2 specificity of second-wave clones peaking day 37.

One entry per CDR3 protein, called by TCRdb with MiXCR from the 5' RACE reads. The sample lists roughly 80,000 distinct CDR3 sequences; roughly 25% were seen once. Remarks on this clonotype: What it binds is unknown.

V was shortened by 2 bases and J by 4 bases, with 15 bases between the two germline ends. Per the germline V gene, CDR1 is SGHRS and CDR2 is YFSETQ. The CDR3 extends over 16 amino acids. The sequence came from a man aged 18 to 30 who had mild COVID-19 (a few samples of this study predate the infection). Cell type and time point are not known. Input material: PBMCs or a T cell subset sorted from them (not recorded which). V and J are TRBV5-1 and TRBJ2-2, with D uncertain. The CDR3 is CASSFLNGASTGELFF. The CDR3 coding sequence is TGCGCCAGCAGCTTCCTCAACGGCGCGAGCACCGGGGAGCTGTTTTTT.